These 26 T cell receptor beta chains originate from one sample sequenced in a study of blood T cells in healthy people across ages. The authors ran a second PCR of roughly 6 to 12 cycles using a sample-barcoded 5' primer and a J-beta primer mix. TCRdb redid the calling of the 5' RACE reads with MiXCR, one entry per CDR3 protein. The sample includes some 1,800,000 distinct CDR3 sequences, 39% seen only once; the top ten take 23%. The sequenced sample consisted of blood. All receptors come from a human donor in good health.

The gene calls are TRBV13 and TRBJ2-3; D not certain. Trimming shortened V by 1 base and J by 6 bases, and 14 bases separated the two germline ends. The germline V gene encodes CDR1 PRHDT and CDR2 FYEKMQ (reference sequence). The CDR3 extends over 15 amino acids. Written as DNA, the CDR3 is TGTGCCAGCAGCTTAGTGCCAGACCTTGGTGATACGCAGTATTTT. It is translated as CASSLVPDLGDTQYF.

The rearrangement uses TRBV11-2 and TRBJ2-1, with 8 nucleotides matching TRBD1. The ends lost 8 bases at V and 8 bases at J; junction bases unmatched: 11. The CDR3 covers 14 residues. CDR1 is SGHAT, CDR2 FQNNGV, per germline. The CDR3 DNA follows: TGTGCCAGCGGGCTCAGGCCAGGGGGCGATGAGCAGTTCTTC. Its translation is CASGLRPGGDEQFF.

The chain is built from TRBV29-1 and TRBJ2-1, with D unresolved. Germline lookup yields CDR1 SQVTM and CDR2 ANQGSEA. The CDR3 contains 12 residues. V lost 8 bases, J lost 6 bases, and 14 bases lay in between. CDR3: CSTLFSRNEQFF. The CDR3 bases are TGCAGCACCCTCTTTAGCCGCAATGAGCAGTTCTTC.

About this clonotype: Mismatch with germline at one junction end may stem from a read error. The V and J genes are TRBV6-1 and TRBJ1-2; D call uncertain. Germline loops: CDR1 MNHNS, CDR2 SASEGT. There are 17 residues in the CDR3. In DNA, the CDR3 is TGTGCCGGCAGTGAAGGGAGAAGGCGGATAGCTAACTATGGCTACACCTTC. This codes for CAGSEGRRRIANYGYTF.

About this clonotype: One end of the junction fails to match germline, which may point to a read error. The rearrangement joins TRBV7-2 to TRBJ1-4, with D unclear. The germline V gene encodes CDR1 SGHTA and CDR2 FQGNSA. The CDR3 contains 13 residues. The CDR3: CASSLGTNEELFF. CDR3 nucleotides: TGTGCCAGCAGCTTAGGCACTAATGAAGAACTGTTTTTT. The whole variable domain, filled in from reference TRBV7-2 and TRBJ1-4, reads GAGVSQSPSNKVTEKGKDVELRCDPISGHTALYWYRQSLGQGLEFLIYFQGNSAPDKSGLPSDRFSAERTGGSVSTLTIQRTQQEDSAVYLCASSLGTNEELFFGSGTQLSVL.

This rearrangement joins TRBV7-9 to TRBJ2-7; tentative D call: TRBD2 (5 bases). The germline V and J ends were trimmed by 4 bases and 4 bases, with 14 bases remaining between them. Germline V gene data show CDR1 as SEHNR and CDR2 as FQNEAQ (reference sequence). This CDR3 has 14 residues. Here the CDR3 reads CASSSTNGVYEQYF. The CDR3 DNA follows: TGTGCCAGCAGCTCGACTAACGGGGTGTACGAGCAGTACTTC. Filled out from reference TRBV7-9 and TRBJ2-7, the complete variable domain reads DTGVSQNPRHKITKRGQNVTFRCDPISEHNRLYWYRQTLGQGPEFLTYFQNEAQLEKSRLLSDRFSAERPKGSFSTLEIQRTEQGDSAMYLCASSSTNGVYEQYFGPGTRLTVT.

This clonotype showed up just a few times. The chain links TRBV20-1 to TRBJ2-7; 9 bases line up with TRBD1. Germline V CDR1 and CDR2: DFQATT, SNEGSKA (reference sequence). V lost 3 bases and J lost 3; bases outside the gene matches: 3. The CDR3 contains 13 residues. CDR3 sequence: CSASWDRDYEQYF. CDR3 nucleotides: TGCAGTGCTAGCTGGGACAGGGACTACGAGCAGTACTTC.

The chain recombines TRBV18 with TRBJ1-2, with TRBD1 identical over 9 bases. V shed 2 bases and J 0 bases; nucleotides not matched to a gene: 7. Germline-derived CDR1 and CDR2 are KGHSH and LQKENI. The CDR3 runs 17 residues. This CDR3 reads CASSPRGQGLSNYGYTF. The CDR3 region has the DNA TGTGCCAGCTCACCAAGGGGACAGGGCCTTTCTAACTATGGCTACACCTTC.

The table lists this clonotype with many counts. The genes are TRBV29-1 and TRBJ2-3; TRBD2 is a possible D gene (6 bases). Germline V CDR1 and CDR2: SQVTM, ANQGSEA. The CDR3 spans 14 residues. Trimming took off 3 bases at V and 2 bases at J, with 12 bases between the two ends. CDR3 residues: CSVDGWGVTDTQYF. CDR3 DNA: TGCAGCGTTGATGGGTGGGGGGTCACAGATACGCAGTATTTT.

A remark on this clonotype: A read error may be the cause here, since a much bigger clone is one base away. The V and J genes are TRBV10-3 and TRBJ1-2, with TRBD1 matching 7 bases. CDR1 is ENHRY, CDR2 SYGVKD, per germline. The CDR3 has 13 amino acids. CDR3 nucleotides: TGTACCATCACAGAGGGGGCAGAATATGGCTACACCTTC. The encoded protein is CTITEGAEYGYTF.

This clonotype appeared a few times. V and J are TRBV12-3 or TRBV12-4 and TRBJ2-7, with D possibly matching TRBD1 (5 bases). The CDR3 is 14 residues long. Trimming left V 7 bases short and J 7 bases short, with 20 bases between. DNA of the CDR3: TGTGCCAGCACCCCCGCAGCAGGGATTGGGGAGCAGTACTTC. It translates to CASTPAAGIGEQYF.

The sample holds a few counts of this clonotype. This sequence joins TRBV20-1 and TRBJ2-3; 7 positions agree with TRBD2. Germline lookup yields CDR1 DFQATT and CDR2 SNEGSKA (reference sequence). The CDR3 is 14 amino acids. With 6 bases clipped from V and 5 bases from J, the junction kept 11 bases outside the gene matches. The CDR3 DNA reads as TGCAGTGCGCGACGCGGGGGAAGGGTAGATACGCAGTATTTT. Its protein product is CSARRGGRVDTQYF.

This clonotype was seen only a few times. The chain links TRBV4-1 to TRBJ2-5; D may be TRBD1 or TRBD2 (6 bases each). CDR3 length equals 16 residues. Deletions cut 4 bases from V and 4 bases from J, with 19 bases between. From germline, CDR1 is MGHRA and CDR2 YSYEKL. The CDR3 nucleotides are TGCGCCAGCAGCCTGAGATACGGGGGCCCCCCAGAGACCCAGTACTTC. Protein product: CASSLRYGGPPETQYF.

About this clonotype itself: Just one base apart from a much larger clone, this may be a read error. The chain couples TRBV10-3 to TRBJ2-1; 11 bases are shared with TRBD1. This CDR3 comprises 13 residues. The germline V gene has CDR1 ENHRY and CDR2 SYGVKD. V lost 5 bases to trimming and J lost 13 bases; unmatched junction nucleotides: 7. CDR3 DNA: TGTGCCATCAGTTGGGACAGGGGGGAGACCCAGTTCTTC. It yields the protein CAISWDRGETQFF.

This clonotype has a count of ten or more. The chain links TRBV6-6 to TRBJ2-1, with TRBD1 identical over 10 bases. Germline V gene data show CDR1 as MNHNY and CDR2 as SVGAGI (reference sequence). This CDR3 contains 16 residues. Trimming at V came to 5 bases and at J to 5 bases, leaving 9 bases not matched to a gene. Here the CDR3 reads CASSDRGRKGNNEQFF. The CDR3 DNA sequence: TGTGCCAGCAGTGACAGGGGGCGCAAAGGGAACAATGAGCAGTTCTTC.

This chain joins TRBV10-3 and TRBJ1-6; D is possibly TRBD1 (5 bases). Germline lookup yields CDR1 ENHRY and CDR2 SYGVKD. The CDR3 is made up of 12 amino acids. Between the trimmed V and J ends, which lost 7 bases and 7 bases, there was a span of 8 bases. CDR3 residues: CAINDSNSPLHF. The CDR3 nucleotides read TGTGCCATCAACGACAGCAATTCACCCCTCCACTTT.

This chain connects TRBV3-1 to TRBJ2-5; 8 bases fit TRBD1. CDR3 length equals 14 residues. Germline V CDR1 and CDR2: LGHDT, YNNKEL (reference sequence). The J segment lost 5 bases and the V segment lost 1 base, leaving 3 bases of the junction unmatched. The CDR3 bases are TGTGCCAGCAGCCAAGTCCGACAGGGGGAGACCCAGTACTTC. It yields the protein CASSQVRQGETQYF.

The rearrangement joins TRBV11-2 to TRBJ2-3; D is unclear. The germline gives CDR1 SGHAT, CDR2 FQNNGV. V gave up 4 bases and J gave up 3 bases, with 20 bases separating them. The length of the CDR3 is 17 residues. For the CDR3, the DNA is TGTGCCAGCAGCTCCTTCCCGCTTATGGAGAGAACAGATACGCAGTATTTT. It translates to CASSSFPLMERTDTQYF.

This clonotype appeared a few times. The chain joins TRBV13 to TRBJ2-5, with 7 bases matching TRBD1. CDR1 is PRHDT and CDR2 is FYEKMQ in the germline V gene (reference sequence). The length of the CDR3 is 15 residues. The junction had 7 bases not matched to a gene; V was cut back by 4 bases and J by 2 bases. The CDR3, as DNA: TGTGCCAGCAGCTCCTCCCAGACAGGGCAAGAGACCCAGTACTTC. It specifies CASSSSQTGQETQYF.

V usage is TRBV20-1 and J usage is TRBJ2-3; a possible D gene is TRBD2 (6 bases). The CDR3 sequence is 15 residues long. Trimming removed 5 bases at V and 3 bases at J, with 18 bases between. From germline, CDR1 is DFQATT and CDR2 SNEGSKA (reference sequence). The CDR3 region is CSASGAGGTTDTQYF. The CDR3 nucleotides read TGCAGTGCTTCCGGGGCTGGGGGGACGACAGATACGCAGTATTTT.

In this sample, this clonotype turned up a few times. The V gene is TRBV7-9, the J gene TRBJ2-1, with D unclear. CDR1 is SEHNR, CDR2 FQNEAQ, per germline (reference sequence). V shed 4 bases and J shed 6 bases, with 16 bases lying between them. This CDR3 comprises 15 residues. The CDR3 loop is CASSSHRQWGNEQFF. In nucleotides, the CDR3 is TGTGCCAGCAGCTCGCACCGTCAATGGGGCAATGAGCAGTTCTTC.

The chain employs TRBV27 and TRBJ1-4; TRBD1 agrees at 7 bases. This CDR3 has 15 residues. Germline V gene lookup returns CDR1 MNHEY and CDR2 SMNVEV (reference sequence). V shed 6 bases, J shed 5 bases, and the junction held 9 bases outside the gene matches. The CDR3 sequence is CASRRQGGVNEKLFF. CDR3 DNA sequence: TGTGCCAGCAGGCGACAGGGCGGGGTAAATGAAAAACTGTTTTTT.

The genes are TRBV20-1 and TRBJ2-1; TRBD2 aligns across 15 bases. Germline V gene lookup returns CDR1 DFQATT and CDR2 SNEGSKA (reference sequence). There are 17 residues in the CDR3. Trimming took 6 bases from V and 2 from J; bases not matched to a gene: 8. The CDR3 nucleotides read TGCAGTGCCTGGACTAGCGGGGGGGCAGGGACCTACAATGAGCAGTTCTTC. Translating it yields CSAWTSGGAGTYNEQFF.

This clonotype was counted many times. The rearrangement links TRBV6-2 or TRBV6-3 to TRBJ2-1; D possibly uses TRBD1 or TRBD2 (5 bases each). Germline V CDR1 and CDR2: MNHEY, SVGEGT. Trimming took 4 bases from V and 9 from J, leaving 19 bases between them. The CDR3 has 15 residues. This CDR3 is CASSSGTWSGAEQFF. The CDR3 bases are TGTGCCAGCAGTTCGGGGACGTGGAGCGGAGCTGAGCAGTTCTTC.

The chain is built from TRBV4-3 and TRBJ1-2; maybe TRBD1 (6 bases). The CDR3 length is 17 residues. Germline V gives CDR1 LGHNA, CDR2 YSLEER. V lost 0 bases and J 4 bases, leaving 18 bases between the germline ends. In DNA, the CDR3 is TGCGCCAGCAGCCAAGATAACCCCCGACAGGTTCTCTATGGCTACACCTTC. Its protein is CASSQDNPRQVLYGYTF.

The chain links TRBV28 to TRBJ1-2; no firm D call. V was pared by 7 bases and J by 0 bases, with 15 bases between. The CDR3 runs to 15 residues. Germline CDR1 MDHEN, CDR2 SYDVKM. The CDR3 DNA follows: TGTGCCAGCACCGGCGCGGATCCTGCTAACTATGGCTACACCTTC. Its translation: CASTGADPANYGYTF.